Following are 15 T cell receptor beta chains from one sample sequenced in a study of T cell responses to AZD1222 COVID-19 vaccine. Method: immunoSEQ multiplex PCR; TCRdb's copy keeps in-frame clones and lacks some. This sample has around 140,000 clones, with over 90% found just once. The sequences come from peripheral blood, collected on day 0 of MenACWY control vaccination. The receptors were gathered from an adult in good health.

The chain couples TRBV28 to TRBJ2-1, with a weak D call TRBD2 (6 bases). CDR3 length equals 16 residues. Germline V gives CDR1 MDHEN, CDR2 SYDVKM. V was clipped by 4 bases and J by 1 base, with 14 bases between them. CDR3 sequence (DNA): TGTGCCAGCAGTTCGTCTAGCGAGGGGTCCTACAATGAGCAGTTCTTC. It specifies CASSSSSEGSYNEQFF.

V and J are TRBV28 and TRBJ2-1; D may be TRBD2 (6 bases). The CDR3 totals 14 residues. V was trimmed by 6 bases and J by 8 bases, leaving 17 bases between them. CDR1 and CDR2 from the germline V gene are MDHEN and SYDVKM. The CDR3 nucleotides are TGTGCCAGCAGGCCGGCGGGGCCTAGGGATGAGCAGTTCTTC. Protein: CASRPAGPRDEQFF.

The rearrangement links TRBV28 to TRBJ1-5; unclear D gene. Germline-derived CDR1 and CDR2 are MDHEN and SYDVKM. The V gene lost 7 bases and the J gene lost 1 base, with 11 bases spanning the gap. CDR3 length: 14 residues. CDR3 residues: CASTTDWSNQPQHF. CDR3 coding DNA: TGTGCCAGCACTACCGACTGGAGCAATCAGCCCCAGCATTTT.

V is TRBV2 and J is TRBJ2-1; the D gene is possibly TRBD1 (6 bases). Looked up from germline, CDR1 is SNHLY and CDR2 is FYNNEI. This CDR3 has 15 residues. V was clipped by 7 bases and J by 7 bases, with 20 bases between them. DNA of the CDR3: TGTGCCAGCACGTCCTTTGGGGGCGCGTTTAATGAGCAGTTCTTC. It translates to CASTSFGGAFNEQFF.

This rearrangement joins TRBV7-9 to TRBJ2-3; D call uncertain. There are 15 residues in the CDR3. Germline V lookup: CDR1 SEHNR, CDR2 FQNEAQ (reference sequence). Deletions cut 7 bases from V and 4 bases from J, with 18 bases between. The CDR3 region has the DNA TGTGCCAGCACCACCTTTGGGGATATAGCAGATACGCAGTATTTT. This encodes CASTTFGDIADTQYF.

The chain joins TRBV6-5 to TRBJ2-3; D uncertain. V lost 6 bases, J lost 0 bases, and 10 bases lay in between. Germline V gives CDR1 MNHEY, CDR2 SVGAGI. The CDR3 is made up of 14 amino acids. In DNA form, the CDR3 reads TGTGCCAGCAGCCCCGGACCGAGCACAGATACGCAGTATTTT. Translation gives CASSPGPSTDTQYF.

CDR3 protein: CASSQPPYGYTF. CDR3 DNA sequence: TGTGCCAGCAGCCAGCCACCGTATGGCTACACCTTC. The rearrangement links TRBV12-3 or TRBV12-4 to TRBJ1-2; D gene ambiguous. The CDR3 covers 12 residues. V lost 6 bases and J 5 bases, leaving 10 bases between the germline ends.

DNA of the CDR3: TGTGCCTTCATGAGAAGGGGCACTAATGAAAAACTGTTTTTT. Protein product: CAFMRRGTNEKLFF. The chain uses TRBV30 and TRBJ1-4; tentatively, D is TRBD1 (5 bases). V was trimmed by 7 bases and J by 2 bases, leaving 14 bases between them. CDR1 and CDR2 from the germline V gene are GTSNPN and SVGIG (reference sequence). The CDR3 runs to 14 residues.

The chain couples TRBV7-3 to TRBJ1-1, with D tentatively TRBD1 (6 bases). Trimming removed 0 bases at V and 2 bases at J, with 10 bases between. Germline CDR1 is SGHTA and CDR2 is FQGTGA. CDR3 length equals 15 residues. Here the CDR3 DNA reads TGTGCCAGCAGCTTAACTTCGGGGGGCAACACTGAAGCTTTCTTT. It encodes CASSLTSGGNTEAFF.

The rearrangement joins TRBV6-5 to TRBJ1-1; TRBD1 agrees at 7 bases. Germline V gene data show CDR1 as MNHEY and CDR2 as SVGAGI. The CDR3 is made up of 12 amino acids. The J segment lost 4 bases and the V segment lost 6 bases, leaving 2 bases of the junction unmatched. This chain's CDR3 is CASSDRATEAFF. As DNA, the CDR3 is TGTGCCAGCAGCGACAGGGCCACTGAAGCTTTCTTT.

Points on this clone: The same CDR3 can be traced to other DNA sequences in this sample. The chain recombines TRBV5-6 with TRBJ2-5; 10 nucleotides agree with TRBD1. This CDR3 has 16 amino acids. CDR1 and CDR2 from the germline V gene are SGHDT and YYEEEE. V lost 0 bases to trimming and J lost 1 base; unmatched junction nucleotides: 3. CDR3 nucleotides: TGTGCCAGCAGCTTGGGGGGACAGGGGACCCAAGAGACCCAGTACTTC. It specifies CASSLGGQGTQETQYF.

CDR3 DNA: TGTGCCAGCAGCCCGGGGGGACTTCTCATCTACGAGCAGTACTTC. This gives the protein CASSPGGLLIYEQYF. This sequence joins TRBV4-2 and TRBJ2-7, with TRBD2 identical over 7 bases. The junction had 9 bases not matched to a gene; V was cut back by 4 bases and J by 3 bases. CDR1 is LGHNA, CDR2 YNFKEQ, per germline. The CDR3 contains 15 residues.

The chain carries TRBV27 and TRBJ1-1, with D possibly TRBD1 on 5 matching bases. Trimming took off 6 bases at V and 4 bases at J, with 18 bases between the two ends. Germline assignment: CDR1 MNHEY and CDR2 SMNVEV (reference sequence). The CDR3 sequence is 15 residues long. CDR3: CASSDHRAGGTEAFF. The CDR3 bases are TGTGCCAGCAGCGACCACCGGGCGGGGGGCACTGAAGCTTTCTTT.

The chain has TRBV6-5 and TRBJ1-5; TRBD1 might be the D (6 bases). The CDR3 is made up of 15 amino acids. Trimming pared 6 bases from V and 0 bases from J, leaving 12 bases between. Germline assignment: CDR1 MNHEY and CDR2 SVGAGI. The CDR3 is CASSPQGYSNQPQHF. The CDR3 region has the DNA TGTGCCAGCAGCCCACAGGGTTATAGCAATCAGCCCCAGCATTTT.

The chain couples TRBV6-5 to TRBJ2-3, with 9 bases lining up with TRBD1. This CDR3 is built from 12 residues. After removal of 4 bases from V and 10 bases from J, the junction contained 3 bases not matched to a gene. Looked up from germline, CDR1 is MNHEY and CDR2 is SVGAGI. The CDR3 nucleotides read TGTGCCAGCAGTTCAAGACAGGGGGCGCAGTATTTT. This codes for CASSSRQGAQYF.